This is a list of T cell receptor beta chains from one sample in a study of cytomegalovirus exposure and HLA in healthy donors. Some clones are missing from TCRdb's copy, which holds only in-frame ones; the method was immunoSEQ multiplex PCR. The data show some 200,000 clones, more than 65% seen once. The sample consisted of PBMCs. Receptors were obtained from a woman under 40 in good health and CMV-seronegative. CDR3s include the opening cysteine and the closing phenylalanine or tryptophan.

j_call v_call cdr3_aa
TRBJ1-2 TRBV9 CASSVATGNIITNYGYTF
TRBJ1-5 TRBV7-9 CSSSPGTGGVYSNQPQHF
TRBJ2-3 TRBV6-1 CASSARGGSTDTQYF
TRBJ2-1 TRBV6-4 CASSDPRRHLPSYNEQFF
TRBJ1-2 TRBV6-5 CASTRFGGIGYGYTF
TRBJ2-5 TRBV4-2 CASSQAGRETQYF
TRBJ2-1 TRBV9 CASSVESLGAGASEQFF
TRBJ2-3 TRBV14 CASSQDWGHLTDTQYF
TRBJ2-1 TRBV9 CASSLGTSGTDEQFF
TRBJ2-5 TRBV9 CASSGAGNPETQYF
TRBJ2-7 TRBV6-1 CASSVGGREQYF
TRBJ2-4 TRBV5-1 CASSLGTDSLLAKNIQYF
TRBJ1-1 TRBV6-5 CASSLLTRTEAFF
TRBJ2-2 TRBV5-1 CASSPTTGNTGELFF
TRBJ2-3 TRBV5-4 CASNEQSSTDTQYF
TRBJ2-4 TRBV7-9 CASRWDRENIQYF
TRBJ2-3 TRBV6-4 CASKGRASSTDTQYF
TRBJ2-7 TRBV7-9 CASSLAQTGTYEQYF
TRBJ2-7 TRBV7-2 CASSLGFQGDYEQYF
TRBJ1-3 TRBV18 CASSPRQDNSGNTIYF
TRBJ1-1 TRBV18 CASSPRAGFTNTEAFF
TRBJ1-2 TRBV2 CASSSRDRYGYTF
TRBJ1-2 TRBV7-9 CASSLIQGLGYTF
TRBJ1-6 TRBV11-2 CASSIIPEGSYNSPLHF
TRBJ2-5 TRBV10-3 CAISENQLGGETQYF
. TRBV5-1 CASSPGESYEQYF
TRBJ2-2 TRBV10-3 CAIRDSGRENTGELFF
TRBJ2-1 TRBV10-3 CAIAPGESSYNEQFF
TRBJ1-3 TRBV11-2 CASSLVPQNSGNTIYF
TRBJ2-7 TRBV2 CASRIEGASVNF
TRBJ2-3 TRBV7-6 CASSLELAGRTDTQYF
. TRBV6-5 CASSSPGQGFNEQYF
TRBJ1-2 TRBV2 CASKRNRGYGYTF
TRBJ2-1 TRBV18 CASSPLGQGGSYNEQFF
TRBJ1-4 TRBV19 CASRGGDRRLEKLFF
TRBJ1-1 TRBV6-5 CASRPPDRGNTEAFF
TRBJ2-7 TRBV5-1 CASSFTGDRRTPQYF
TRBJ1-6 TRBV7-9 CASSLVGTGDSPLHF
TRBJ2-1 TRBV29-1 CSVVWASGMYNEQFF
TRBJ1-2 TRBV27 CASSRPGWAGGADGYTF
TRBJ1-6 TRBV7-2 CASSHGGPNSPLHF
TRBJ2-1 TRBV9 CASSVEYTYNEQFF
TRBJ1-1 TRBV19 CATIPGTENTEAFF
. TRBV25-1 CASSEFGQGSNEQYF
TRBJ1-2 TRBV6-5 CASSRDKNYGYTF
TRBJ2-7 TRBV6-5 CASSSQGRAREQYF
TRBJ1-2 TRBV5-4 CASSFRTVVDGYTF
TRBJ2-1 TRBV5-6 CASSLWRLANYNEQFF